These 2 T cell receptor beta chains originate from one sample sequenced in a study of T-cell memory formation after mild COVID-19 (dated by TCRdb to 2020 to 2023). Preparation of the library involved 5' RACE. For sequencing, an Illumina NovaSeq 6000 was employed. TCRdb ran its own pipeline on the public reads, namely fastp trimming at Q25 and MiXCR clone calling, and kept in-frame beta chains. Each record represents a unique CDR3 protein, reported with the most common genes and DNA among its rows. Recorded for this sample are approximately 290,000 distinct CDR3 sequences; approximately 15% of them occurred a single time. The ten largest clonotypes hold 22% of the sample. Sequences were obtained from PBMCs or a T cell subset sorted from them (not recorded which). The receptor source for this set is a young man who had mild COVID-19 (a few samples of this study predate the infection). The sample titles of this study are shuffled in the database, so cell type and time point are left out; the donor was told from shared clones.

The CDR3 DNA reads TGTGCCAGCTCACCCCCCCGGGGGGGAGCCAAAAACATTCAGTACTTC. Amino acids: CASSPPRGGAKNIQYF. The chain joins TRBV18 to TRBJ2-4; 8 bases align to TRBD2. Germline lookup yields CDR1 KGHSH and CDR2 LQKENI. J lost 0 bases, V lost 3 bases, and 4 bases had no gene match. The CDR3 is 16 amino acids.

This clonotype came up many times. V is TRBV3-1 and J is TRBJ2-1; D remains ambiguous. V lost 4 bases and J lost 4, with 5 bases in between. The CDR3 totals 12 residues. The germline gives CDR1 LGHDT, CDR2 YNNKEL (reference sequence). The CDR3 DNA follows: TGTGCCAGCAGCCTTAGGTACAATGAGCAGTTCTTC. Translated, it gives CASSLRYNEQFF.